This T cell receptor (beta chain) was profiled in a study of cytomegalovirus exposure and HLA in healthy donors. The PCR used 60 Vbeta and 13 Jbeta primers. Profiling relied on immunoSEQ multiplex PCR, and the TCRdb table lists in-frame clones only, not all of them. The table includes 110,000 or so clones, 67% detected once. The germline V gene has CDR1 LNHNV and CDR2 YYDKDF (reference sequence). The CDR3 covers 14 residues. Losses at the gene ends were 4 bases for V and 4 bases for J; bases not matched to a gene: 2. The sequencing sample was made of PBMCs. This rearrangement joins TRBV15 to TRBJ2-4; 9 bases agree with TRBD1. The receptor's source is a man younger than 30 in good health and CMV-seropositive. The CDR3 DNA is TGTGCCACCAGCAACGGACAGGGGAAAAACATTCAGTACTTC. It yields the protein CATSNGQGKNIQYF.